Sequencing of this T cell receptor beta chain was carried out in a study of persistence of HIV-infected CD4 T cells. About the study: Suppressive ART had lasted a median of about eight years. Up to 180 mL blood was drawn at multiple time points; a couple of donors had single-time leukapheresis.

Points on this clone: The antigen is undetermined.

The libraries were made with immunoSEQ version 4 in survey mode. Repertoires were generated with immunoSEQ multiplex PCR, while TCRdb's copy carries only in-frame clones and drops some. Here the sample spans roughly 35,000 clones, approximately 78% being singletons. Cells were stimulated with overlapping HIV-1 Gag 15-mer peptides. CD40L/CD69 double-negative CD45RO-high memory CD4+ T cells were collected. The source material was cultured CD4+ T cells from PBMCs, sampled from a patient who received antiretroviral therapy. This TCR was recovered from an adult with HIV. The donor label of this sample is uncertain.

The CDR3 DNA is TGTGCCAGCAGCCAGGGACAGGGAAACACCGGGGAGCTGTTTTTT. Translating gives CASSQGQGNTGELFF. V gene TRBV9 combines with J gene TRBJ2-2; 9 nucleotides agree with TRBD1. The CDR3 contains 15 residues. J was trimmed by 2 bases and V by 4 bases; bases with no gene match: 3. Per the germline V gene, CDR1 is SGDLS and CDR2 is YYNGEE.